This TCR beta chain was recovered during a study of T cells in Graves' hyperthyroidism and ophthalmopathy. V lost 4 bases, J lost 0 bases, and 24 bases lay in between. The CDR3 totals 20 residues. From germline, CDR1 is MRHNA and CDR2 SNTAGT. Uncontrolled infection, other autoimmune disease, pregnancy or lactation led to exclusion. Authors of the study amplified TCR beta CDR3 regions from RNA transcripts. RT-PCR in the first round (using the HTBI primer set) targeted the TCR CDR3. In TCRdb, the multiplex PCR reads were re-called with MiXCR into one record per CDR3 protein. The table has around 720,000 distinct CDR3 sequences, approximately 40% seen once; the top ten hold roughly 30%. In its sample, this clonotype was seen a few times.

The sequence was obtained from a woman between 35 and 50 years old with Graves' hyperthyroidism. Sequencing was performed on blood. V gene TRBV6-4 combines with J gene TRBJ2-2; the D gene is possibly TRBD1 (5 bases). The CDR3 bases are TGTGCCAGCAGTGGGCGACCCCCCTCAAGACAGCACGCGAACACCGGGGAGCTGTTTTTT. Amino acid sequence: CASSGRPPSRQHANTGELFF.